The 10 T cell receptor beta chains below come from one sample, sequenced in a study of blood T cells in healthy people across ages. Sample-barcoded 5' priming and a J-beta primer mix drove a second PCR of about 6 to 12 cycles. One entry per CDR3 protein, called by TCRdb with MiXCR from the 5' RACE reads. The sample gives some 900,000 distinct CDR3 sequences, under 35% of which show up once; around a sixth is in the top ten. Sequencing was done on a sample of blood. The source of these receptors is a woman over 75 in good health.

Comments on this clonotype: Given a much more abundant clone one base away, this may be a read error. The chain combines TRBV12-3 or TRBV12-4 with TRBJ2-3; D remains unclear. There are 15 residues in the CDR3. V was cut by 3 bases and J by 13 bases, with 23 bases left in between. CDR3 nucleotide sequence: TGTGCCAGCAGTTTCGGCAGAGTGAGCACAGATGCGGAGTATTTT. This translates into CASSFGRVSTDAEYF.

This chain links TRBV5-1 with TRBJ2-1; 8 positions match TRBD2. Losses at the gene ends were 5 bases for V and 4 bases for J; bases not matched to a gene: 11. The CDR3 loop spans 16 amino acids. CDR1 and CDR2 from the germline V gene are SGHRS and YFSETQ. The CDR3 DNA sequence: TGCGCCAGCAGAGAAGACCGGGGGGGCACATACAATGAGCAGTTCTTC. This translates into CASREDRGGTYNEQFF. The variable domain in full, completed from reference TRBV5-1 and TRBJ2-1, reads KAGVTQTPRYLIKTRGQQVTLSCSPISGHRSVSWYQQTPGQGLQFLFEYFSETQRNKGNFPGRFSGRQFSNSRSEMNVSTLELGDSALYLCASREDRGGTYNEQFFGPGTRLTVL.

This clonotype turned up a few times. The CDR3 sequence: CASTLYHEQYF. The CDR3, as DNA: TGTGCCAGCACCCTGTACCATGAGCAGTACTTC. This chain uses TRBV11-2 with TRBJ2-7; D uncertain. This CDR3 region has 11 residues. V was trimmed by 7 bases and J by 7 bases, leaving 11 bases between them. CDR1 is SGHAT, CDR2 FQNNGV, per germline.

This clonotype has only a few counts. This rearrangement joins TRBV7-2 to TRBJ2-2; maybe TRBD2 (5 bases). Trimming removed 3 bases at V and 5 bases at J, with 13 bases between. This CDR3 spans 15 amino acids. Germline assignment: CDR1 SGHTA and CDR2 FQGNSA. The CDR3 sequence: CASSLVGVETGELFF. The CDR3 DNA reads TGTGCCAGCAGCTTGGTCGGGGTGGAGACCGGGGAGCTGTTTTTT.

This clonotype was seen ten or more times. The chain couples TRBV29-1 to TRBJ2-1; 9 bases fit TRBD1. CDR1 SQVTM and CDR2 ANQGSEA come from the germline V gene. The junction had 12 bases not matched to a gene; V was cut back by 4 bases and J by 5 bases. The CDR3 extends over 16 amino acids. The CDR3 DNA reads TGCAGCGTTGCACGGCGTGGACAGGGGCCTCACAATGAGCAGTTCTTC. Translating gives CSVARRGQGPHNEQFF.

V usage is TRBV7-9 and J usage is TRBJ2-3; the match to TRBD2 covers 15 bases. V was pared by 6 bases and J by 1 base, with 11 bases of the junction left unmatched. The CDR3 is made up of 19 amino acids. Germline lookup yields CDR1 SEHNR and CDR2 FQNEAQ (reference sequence). The CDR3 region has the DNA TGTGCCAGCAGGCCCACAGGACTAGCGGGGGGGCCTGGCACAGATACGCAGTATTTT. Its protein product is CASRPTGLAGGPGTDTQYF.

This clonotype came up a few times. The J gene is TRBJ2-3, the V gene TRBV24-1; 14 nucleotides agree with TRBD2. CDR3 length: 17 residues. Trimming cost V 2 bases and J 8 bases; bases outside gene matches: 8. From germline, CDR1 is KGHDR and CDR2 SFDVKD. The CDR3 here is CATSDSRLAGGQGTQYF. The CDR3 bases are TGTGCCACCAGTGATTCCAGACTAGCGGGGGGGCAAGGTACGCAGTATTTT.

This clonotype has at least ten counts. In DNA form, the CDR3 reads TGTGCCATCAGTGAGAGAGCGTCAGATACGCAGTATTTT. This codes for CAISERASDTQYF. The chain combines TRBV10-3 with TRBJ2-3; D not certain. Trimming left V 2 bases short and J 4 bases short, with 7 bases between. Germline loops: CDR1 ENHRY, CDR2 SYGVKD. The CDR3 runs 13 residues.

About this clonotype itself: This sequence may be a read error, since a much larger clone differs from it by one base. The chain joins TRBV25-1 to TRBJ2-5; 7 nucleotides line up with TRBD1. V was clipped by 3 bases and J by 4 bases; unmatched bases: 8. Germline V gene sequence: CDR1 MGHDK, CDR2 SYGVNS. This CDR3 spans 15 amino acids. CDR3 nucleotide sequence: TGTGCCAGCAGTGAGACAGGGTGGGTCGGAGAGACCCAGTACTTC. Translating gives CASSETGWVGETQYF.

The V call is TRBV7-6, the J call TRBJ2-3; D not resolved. The germline V gene encodes CDR1 SGHVS and CDR2 FNYEAQ. This CDR3 is 14 amino acids long. V shed 6 bases and J shed 4 bases, with 14 bases lying between them. CDR3 protein: CASSLEIPADTQYF. As DNA, the CDR3 is TGTGCCAGCAGTCTCGAAATACCCGCAGATACGCAGTATTTT.